A single sample is the source of the 17 T cell receptor beta chains below, sequenced in a study of blood T cell repertoires in COVID-19. Assay used: immunoSEQ multiplex PCR; TCRdb lists only in-frame clones, some missing. The sample yields about 190,000 clones, 84% seen once. The specimen was peripheral blood. Receptor source: a woman between 65 and 79 years old with active or convalescent COVID-19.

This chain links TRBV15 with TRBJ2-5, with 9 nucleotides matching TRBD1. Germline loops: CDR1 LNHNV, CDR2 YYDKDF (reference sequence). V was clipped by 0 bases and J by 1 base; unmatched bases: 3. The CDR3 sequence is 16 residues long. DNA for the CDR3: TGTGCCACCAGCAGAGACTTGGGACAGGGCCAAGAGACCCAGTACTTC. This translates into CATSRDLGQGQETQYF.

This clone was counted a single time. V gene TRBV5-1 combines with J gene TRBJ1-1; D possibly corresponds to TRBD1 (6 bases). V was cut by 0 bases and J by 3 bases, with 6 bases left in between. Germline values: CDR1 SGHRS, CDR2 YFSETQ. The CDR3 extends over 13 amino acids. CDR3 amino acids: CASSLAGDTEAFF. The DNA of the CDR3 is TGCGCCAGCAGCTTGGCAGGGGACACTGAAGCTTTCTTT.

This clone has a single count. This chain links TRBV19 with TRBJ1-2, with D possibly matching TRBD1 (6 bases). The V gene's germline CDR1 is LNHDA and CDR2 SQIVND (reference sequence). Deletions cut 7 bases from V and 2 bases from J, with 23 bases between. CDR3 length equals 17 residues. The CDR3 DNA sequence: TGTGCCAGTATTAAAGAGGCTCGCAGGGGATCAAACTATGGCTACACCTTC. Its translation: CASIKEARRGSNYGYTF.

The chain has TRBV7-2 and TRBJ2-1; 9 bases line up with TRBD1. J was trimmed by 3 bases and V by 2 bases; bases with no gene match: 2. This CDR3 has 15 residues. Per germline, CDR1 SGHTA and CDR2 FQGNSA. The CDR3 DNA sequence: TGTGCCAGCAGCTTAAAGACAGGGGGCTACAATGAGCAGTTCTTC. It yields the protein CASSLKTGGYNEQFF.

V usage is TRBV5-1 and J usage is TRBJ2-2, with D possibly matching TRBD1 (5 bases). This CDR3 has 15 residues. CDR1 SGHRS and CDR2 YFSETQ come from the germline V gene. Between the trimmed V and J ends, which lost 4 bases and 3 bases, there was a span of 13 bases. The CDR3 coding sequence is TGCGCCAGCAGCCGGACACCTGGGTACACCGGGGAGCTGTTTTTT. Translation: CASSRTPGYTGELFF.

This chain joins TRBV7-9 and TRBJ1-2; no firm D call. The V gene lost 1 base and the J gene lost 3 bases, with 6 bases spanning the gap. The CDR3 has 13 amino acids. Germline CDR1 SEHNR, CDR2 FQNEAQ (reference sequence). The CDR3 loop reads CASSLERDYGYTF. In nucleotides, the CDR3 is TGTGCCAGCAGCTTAGAGAGAGACTATGGCTACACCTTC.

The gene calls are TRBV24-1 and TRBJ2-2; the D gene is possibly TRBD1 (6 bases). This CDR3 comprises 14 residues. Germline V gene data show CDR1 as KGHDR and CDR2 as SFDVKD. Trimming cost V 5 bases and J 7 bases, with 13 bases left between them. The DNA for the CDR3 is TGTGCCACCAGTGTAGGGGGTTCGAGCGGGGAGCTGTTTTTT. It translates to CATSVGGSSGELFF.

This chain links TRBV7-6 with TRBJ2-2, with no clear D. Per germline, CDR1 SGHVS and CDR2 FNYEAQ. The CDR3 length is 12 residues. The V and J ends lost 5 bases and 3 bases respectively, with 4 bases between them. The CDR3 here is CASSPDTGELFF. In nucleotides, the CDR3 is TGTGCCAGCAGCCCGGACACCGGGGAGCTGTTTTTT.

The chain carries TRBV9 and TRBJ2-7, with a weak D call TRBD2 (6 bases). The CDR3 totals 16 residues. The V and J ends lost 3 bases and 3 bases respectively, with 19 bases between them. Per germline, CDR1 SGDLS and CDR2 YYNGEE. CDR3 region: CASSGPARGGVYEQYF. The CDR3 nucleotides read TGTGCCAGCAGCGGTCCCGCCCGGGGAGGCGTCTACGAGCAGTACTTC.

J is TRBJ2-3 and V is TRBV7-2, with a tentative D call TRBD2 (6 bases). CDR3 length: 14 amino acids. Looked up from germline, CDR1 is SGHTA and CDR2 is FQGNSA. V lost 11 bases and J 3 bases, leaving 18 bases between the germline ends. The DNA of the CDR3 is TGTGCCCGTCGAAGCGGAGGAGGGACAGATACGCAGTATTTT. Translation: CARRSGGGTDTQYF. Variable domain in full (rest from reference TRBV7-2 and TRBJ2-3): GAGVSQSPSNKVTEKGKDVELRCDPISGHTALYWYRQSLGQGLEFLIYFQGNSAPDKSGLPSDRFSAERTGGSVSTLTIQRTQQEDSAVYLCARRSGGGTDTQYFGPGTRLTVL.

The rearrangement uses TRBV10-2 and TRBJ1-1, with D unclear. Germline lookup yields CDR1 WSHSY and CDR2 SAAADI. The CDR3 spans 13 residues. V was clipped by 5 bases and J by 1 base, with 8 bases between them. CDR3 nucleotide sequence: TGCGCCAGCAGTCTACAGCCGAACACTGAAGCTTTCTTT. It encodes CASSLQPNTEAFF.

The chain joins TRBV30 to TRBJ1-2; 8 bases match TRBD1. The CDR3 consists of 16 residues. Per germline, CDR1 GTSNPN and CDR2 SVGIG (reference sequence). V trimming: 5 bases; J trimming: 5 bases; junction bases outside the gene matches: 16. CDR3 DNA sequence: TGTGCCTGGGGTACGCAAGGGACAGGAAAGGCGTATGGCTACACCTTC. This gives the protein CAWGTQGTGKAYGYTF.

The chain uses TRBV7-9 and TRBJ2-3; 7 positions agree with TRBD2. The trim removed 1 base at V and 1 base at J, leaving 8 bases unmatched. This CDR3 is 17 amino acids long. Germline V gives CDR1 SEHNR, CDR2 FQNEAQ (reference sequence). The CDR3: CASSLGSREGGTDTQYF. CDR3 bases: TGTGCCAGCAGCTTAGGGAGCAGGGAGGGTGGCACAGATACGCAGTATTTT.

The chain is built from TRBV5-1 and TRBJ2-5; 7 bases fit TRBD1. The CDR3 is 14 amino acids. Germline trimming cut 4 bases from V and 3 bases from J; bases unmatched to any gene: 6. Germline V gives CDR1 SGHRS, CDR2 YFSETQ. CDR3 in DNA: TGCGCCAGCAGCATTCTGACAGGGAAAGAGACCCAGTACTTC. Its translation: CASSILTGKETQYF.

The gene calls are TRBV6-5 and TRBJ1-5; D call uncertain. CDR1 is MNHEY, CDR2 SVGAGI, per germline. Trimming took 6 bases from V and 7 from J, leaving 13 bases between them. This CDR3 comprises 13 residues. The CDR3 is CASSPWTGQPQHF. The CDR3, as DNA: TGTGCCAGCAGCCCCTGGACGGGGCAGCCCCAGCATTTT.

The chain couples TRBV7-9 to TRBJ2-2; D remains ambiguous. The CDR3 is 12 amino acids. Trimming removed 8 bases from V and 3 bases from J, with 7 bases in between. Germline loops: CDR1 SEHNR, CDR2 FQNEAQ (reference sequence). The CDR3 DNA sequence: TGTGCCAGCCGACTTTACACCGGGGAGCTGTTTTTT. It specifies CASRLYTGELFF.

The rearrangement links TRBV19 to TRBJ2-6; 8 nucleotides match TRBD1. J was trimmed by 2 bases and V by 1 base; bases with no gene match: 4. The CDR3 is 17 amino acids. CDR1 and CDR2 from the germline V gene are LNHDA and SQIVND (reference sequence). The CDR3 DNA reads TGTGCCAGTAGTATAGTGTCGGACAGGGCTGGGGCCAACGTCCTGACTTTC. Protein: CASSIVSDRAGANVLTF.